The 19 T cell receptor beta chains listed next were all sequenced from one sample in a study of OX40 agonist ivuxolimab in advanced cancers. Clones were sequenced by immunoSEQ multiplex PCR, and TCRdb holds only the in-frame ones, with some missing. The sample consists of just under 75,000 clones, 80% to 95% of them appearing once. Source: CD4+ or CD8+ T cells sorted from blood, taken in a trial of the OX40 agonist ivuxolimab. The receptors derive from an adult with an advanced solid tumor such as melanoma, head and neck, liver or kidney cancer.

The CDR3 is CASGFRGTSEAFF. Written as DNA, the CDR3 is TGTGCTAGTGGTTTTCGCGGAACTAGTGAAGCTTTCTTT. J is TRBJ1-1 and V is TRBV12-5; no reliable D call. V gave up 3 bases and J gave up 7 bases, with 12 bases separating them. This CDR3 contains 13 residues. CDR1 is LGHNT and CDR2 is FRNRAP in the germline V gene.

The chain links TRBV5-1 to TRBJ2-6, with a tentative D call TRBD2 (5 bases). Trimming stripped 4 bases from V and 0 bases from J, with 20 bases between. Germline CDR1 is SGHRS and CDR2 is YFSETQ. This CDR3 has 19 residues. The CDR3 protein is CASSPKTKPGSSGANVLTF. The CDR3 DNA reads as TGCGCCAGCAGCCCCAAAACAAAACCGGGGTCCTCTGGGGCCAACGTCCTGACTTTC.

This chain joins TRBV6-4 and TRBJ1-3; D possibly corresponds to TRBD1 (5 bases). The ends were cut back, 7 bases at V and 0 bases at J, with 16 bases in the middle. There are 16 residues in the CDR3. The germline CDR1 and CDR2 sequences are MRHNA and SNTAGT. The CDR3, as DNA: TGTGCCAGCAATGAGCCACAGGCCACCTCTGGAAACACCATATATTTT. Amino acid sequence: CASNEPQATSGNTIYF.

This chain connects TRBV11-2 to TRBJ1-2; possibly TRBD1 for D (5 bases). The CDR3 has 17 residues. The germline V and J ends were trimmed by 0 bases and 0 bases, with 14 bases remaining between them. Per the germline V gene, CDR1 is SGHAT and CDR2 is FQNNGV. In DNA, the CDR3 is TGTGCCAGCAGCTTAGATCCTGGAGGGGTAGCTAACTATGGCTACACCTTC. It translates to CASSLDPGGVANYGYTF.

The chain carries TRBV27 and TRBJ2-1; possibly TRBD2 for D (5 bases). Germline V gene data show CDR1 as MNHEY and CDR2 as SMNVEV (reference sequence). Trimming pared 0 bases from V and 16 bases from J, leaving 16 bases between. This CDR3 has 13 amino acids. The CDR3 DNA sequence: TGTGCCAGCAGTTTATCAGGGAGACCTACAATCTTCTTC. It specifies CASSLSGRPTIFF.

This clone appeared once. This chain joins TRBV19 and TRBJ1-2; no reliable D call. V was cut by 4 bases and J by 4 bases, with 10 bases left in between. Germline CDR1 reads LNHDA; CDR2 reads SQIVND (reference sequence). This CDR3 has 13 residues. The CDR3, as DNA: TGTGCCAGTAGTAGGAGTGTACCCTATGGCTACACCTTC. Its protein is CASSRSVPYGYTF.

This chain uses TRBV7-9 with TRBJ2-7; no clear D gene. Per the germline V gene, CDR1 is SEHNR and CDR2 is FQNEAQ (reference sequence). There are 14 residues in the CDR3. V was clipped by 1 base and J by 9 bases, with 16 bases between them. The CDR3 region is CASSLVLTGPGQYF. In DNA, the CDR3 is TGTGCCAGCAGCTTAGTTCTTACTGGCCCGGGGCAGTACTTC.

This clone was recorded a few times. The chain recombines TRBV18 with TRBJ1-5, with 8 bases fitting TRBD1. This CDR3 comprises 15 residues. J gave up 3 bases and V 3 bases, and 4 bases lay outside the gene matches. Germline lookup yields CDR1 KGHSH and CDR2 LQKENI. CDR3 sequence (DNA): TGTGCCAGCTCACCGACAGGGGATTTCAATCAGCCCCAGCATTTT. Amino acid sequence: CASSPTGDFNQPQHF.

The chain is built from TRBV10-3 and TRBJ2-1; 8 positions match TRBD1. Trimming at V came to 9 bases and at J to 5 bases, leaving 3 bases not matched to a gene. This CDR3 is built from 12 residues. Germline V gene lookup returns CDR1 ENHRY and CDR2 SYGVKD. This chain's CDR3 is CAIQGVDNEQFF. The CDR3 DNA reads as TGTGCCATACAGGGGGTTGACAATGAGCAGTTCTTC.

This chain uses TRBV30 with TRBJ1-1, with a weak D call TRBD1 (6 bases). CDR3 length: 15 amino acids. CDR1 is GTSNPN, CDR2 SVGIG, per germline (reference sequence). The V gene lost 2 bases and the J gene lost 6 bases, with 19 bases spanning the gap. CDR3 amino acids: CAWSRGLGGRSEAFF. In nucleotides, the CDR3 is TGTGCCTGGAGTAGGGGGTTAGGGGGTCGGTCTGAAGCTTTCTTT.

The chain carries TRBV18 and TRBJ2-1; 8 bases agree with TRBD1. Germline CDR1 reads KGHSH; CDR2 reads LQKENI. The CDR3 contains 15 residues. The J segment lost 6 bases and the V segment lost 3 bases, leaving 7 bases of the junction unmatched. CDR3 sequence reads: CASSPPGQEPNEQFF. The CDR3 bases are TGTGCCAGCTCACCGCCGGGACAGGAGCCCAATGAGCAGTTCTTC.

This chain links TRBV7-8 with TRBJ2-5; D possibly corresponds to TRBD1 (6 bases). The DNA end lines up better with TRBJ2-7; the J call may be wrong. This CDR3 comprises 15 residues. Germline V CDR1 and CDR2: SGHVS, FQNEAQ. The DNA for the CDR3 is TGTGCCAGCAGCCTTCGAACAGGGAGCTCCTACGAGCAGTACTTC. Its protein product is CASSLRTGSSYEQYF.

The chain is built from TRBV25-1 and TRBJ2-3; tentatively, D is TRBD2 (6 bases). The CDR3 is 16 amino acids. V was clipped by 5 bases and J by 2 bases, with 17 bases between them. CDR1 is MGHDK and CDR2 is SYGVNS in the germline V gene. CDR3 in amino acids: CASSRAGGRLTDTQYF. DNA for the CDR3: TGTGCCAGCAGTAGGGCTGGAGGGAGGCTCACAGATACGCAGTATTTT.

The chain recombines TRBV10-3 with TRBJ2-7; 12 bases align to TRBD2. Unmatched junction bases numbered 0, after V lost 9 bases and J lost 0 bases. Germline CDR1 reads ENHRY; CDR2 reads SYGVKD. The CDR3 spans 13 residues. CDR3 DNA sequence: TGTGCCATGACTAGCGGGAGCTCCTACGAGCAGTACTTC. Translated, it gives CAMTSGSSYEQYF.

V usage is TRBV5-4 and J usage is TRBJ2-1; TRBD2 might be the D (5 bases). The CDR3 covers 14 residues. CDR1 is SGHNT, CDR2 YYREEE, per germline (reference sequence). The ends were cut back, 1 base at V and 7 bases at J, with 12 bases in the middle. CDR3 region: CASSLQPAENEQFF. CDR3 nucleotides: TGTGCCAGCAGCTTGCAACCAGCGGAAAATGAGCAGTTCTTC.

This chain connects TRBV6-5 to TRBJ2-7; 11 bases align to TRBD2. This CDR3 is 15 amino acids long. Germline-derived CDR1 and CDR2 are MNHEY and SVGAGI. V shed 6 bases, J shed 7 bases, and the junction held 11 bases outside the gene matches. In DNA form, the CDR3 reads TGTGCCAGCAGCAAAGGGACTAGCGGACCTGTTGAGCAGTACTTC. Translating gives CASSKGTSGPVEQYF.

The rearrangement joins TRBV5-4 to TRBJ2-1, with D possibly matching TRBD2 (6 bases). CDR3 size: 11 residues. Germline V lookup: CDR1 SGHNT, CDR2 YYREEE (reference sequence). V was shortened by 4 bases and J by 13 bases, with 12 bases between the two germline ends. The CDR3 DNA reads TGTGCCAGCAGCCTCGGACTACACCAGTTCTTC. This gives the protein CASSLGLHQFF.

This chain joins TRBV7-6 and TRBJ2-1, with D possibly TRBD1 on 5 matching bases. The V end was cut by 5 bases, the J end by 7 bases, with 18 bases between. CDR3 length: 15 residues. Germline V CDR1 and CDR2: SGHVS, FNYEAQ. The CDR3: CASSLETSRTNEQFF. The CDR3 DNA sequence: TGTGCCAGCAGCCTAGAAACAAGCAGGACAAATGAGCAGTTCTTC.

The chain links TRBV5-5 to TRBJ2-1; TRBD1 matches 9 bases. Trimming removed 4 bases from V and 3 bases from J; junction bases left unmatched: 5. This CDR3 is 15 amino acids long. Germline V gene sequence: CDR1 SGHKS, CDR2 YYEKEE (reference sequence). DNA of the CDR3: TGTGCCAGCAGCAAGGGACAGGGTTACTACAATGAGCAGTTCTTC. It yields the protein CASSKGQGYYNEQFF.